This T cell receptor (beta chain) was sequenced during a study of metastatic and nonmetastatic thyroid tumors (dated by TCRdb to 2019 to 2021). Study-level background: Repertoires from peripheral blood and from tumor or nodule tissue samples of malignant and benign thyroid patients were compared.

V is cut by 2 bases and J by 1 base, and the space between the germline ends is 11 bases. For CDR1 and CDR2, the germline V gene (reference sequence) lists LNHNV and YYDKDF. The CDR3, cysteine through phenylalanine, is 15 amino acids long. Only the CDR3 DNA is retained, 45 bases long and in frame from the first base. This clone has at least ten counts. The clone's antigen remains unknown. No much larger clone exists at a distance of one base, and base qualities are not known. Library creation used PCR. Sequencing was performed on an Illumina HiSeq 4000. High-throughput sequencing was used to profile the TCR beta-chain CDR3 region of every patient. The study's processing was this. The researchers built a classifier to tell apart papillary thyroid cancer patients with distant metastasis, based on CDR3 differences among clinicopathological groups. To measure repertoire diversity the researchers used the Shannon index, while the Morisita-Horn index served to gauge how similar the tumor and blood repertoires were. The public sequencing data were trimmed at Q25 with fastp and processed into clonotypes with MiXCR by TCRdb, which kept only in-frame beta chains. None of the V and J calls come from the authors' own analysis; TCRdb made them. The table for this sample lists some 31,000 clones; approximately 15% of them were counted only once. The ten largest clones represent about 7% of the sample.

Points the paper makes about the study in general: In both blood and tumor samples, malignant tumors were reported to have significantly higher TCR beta diversity than benign nodules.

No patient had received any treatment before thyroid surgery. The study retrospectively analysed patient clinical samples collected from the early 2010s to the late 2010s using T-cell receptor beta sequencing. This receptor was taken from a female donor with papillary thyroid cancer or a benign thyroid nodule (not recorded which). Some clones in this sample may be carry-over from other donors' samples. The sequenced sample was blood. The rearrangement combines TRBV15 with TRBJ1-1; a weak D assignment points to TRBD1 (6 bases agree). At the DNA level, the sequence is TGTGCCACCAGCAGAATTCGGGACACGAACACTGAAGCTTTCTTT. The translation is CATSRIRDTNTEAFF.